The present T cell receptor (beta chain) was sequenced within a study of cytomegalovirus exposure and HLA in healthy donors (dated by TCRdb to between 2016 and 2019). About the full investigation: According to a later analysis, the roughly 120 validation repertoires were produced on the same platform as the 666 repertoires of the first cohort. The study aimed to test whether signatures of past pathogen exposure could be identified by cataloging public T cell receptors. Besides the first cohort of around 700 subjects, a separate validation cohort made up of 95 to 150 different subjects was used. To predict cytomegalovirus infection status, the study combined high-throughput TCR immunosequencing, statistical association of individual TCRs with disease status, and machine learning.

CDR1 and CDR2, per the germline V gene (reference sequence), are SEHNR and FQNEAQ. The germline V end is reduced by 5 bases and the J end by 3 bases; junction bases left unmatched: 6. Spanning cysteine to phenylalanine, the CDR3 consists of 15 amino acids. The kept DNA is CDR3 alone, 45 bases in frame from the first base. Turning to this clone: What antigen it recognizes has not been identified. No clone much larger than this one lies a single base away; base qualities are absent.

Donors formed part of the validation cohort, which comprised about 130 subjects and was distinct from the first cohort of 666 subjects. Beyond this particular receptor, the publication reports: According to the authors, the approach could potentially be generalized to other disease states and immunological phenotypes. All 120 or so repertoires were used to score co-occurrence in the validation cohort in a later analysis, because that analysis had no HLA typing for the cohort. In vitro tests confirmed that three of the cytomegalovirus-associated TCR beta chains recognize cytomegalovirus antigens. In both the original and validation cohorts, the classifier was reported to diagnose cytomegalovirus status with high specificity and sensitivity. Of the cluster scores, approximately 94% were above 0 in a later analysis, which found that TCRs clustered in the first cohort also tended to co-occur in the 120 validation repertoires. Most TCR sequences were observed very rarely across donors, whereas some public TCRs were present in many individuals. In the study, some 160 TCR beta chains were listed as associated with cytomegalovirus.

The method was the immunoSEQ multiplex PCR assay. Per the source publication's procedure: A statistical classification framework was built to diagnose cytomegalovirus status from the catalog of TCR beta chain sequences. The table comes from immuneACCESS by way of TCRdb, which keeps in-frame sequences with V and J called. Part of the clones is missing from these tables; in studies checked, under half for an unresolved V gene and the rest for unknown reasons. The V and J calls and the clone size are those of that table, but D and trimming were determined from the DNA. Recorded for this sample are about 140,000 clones; approximately 84% of them occurred a single time. Over 1.1% of the sample is in the top ten clones.

Specimen: PBMCs. This receptor chain uses TRBV7-9 and TRBJ2-3; 9 middle bases align to TRBD1. The clonotype comes from a woman in her thirties in good health and CMV-seronegative. The DNA sequence is TGTGCCAGCAGCAAACAGGGGGCTAGAACAGATACGCAGTATTTT. The resulting protein is CASSKQGARTDTQYF.